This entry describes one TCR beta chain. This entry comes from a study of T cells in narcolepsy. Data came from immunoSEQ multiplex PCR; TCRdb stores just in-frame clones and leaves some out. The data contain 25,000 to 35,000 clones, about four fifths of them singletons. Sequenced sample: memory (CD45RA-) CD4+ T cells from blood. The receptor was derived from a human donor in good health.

The CDR3 is CASSYRQVNTEAFF. CDR3 nucleotides: TGTGCCAGCAGTTACAGACAGGTGAACACTGAAGCTTTCTTT. V usage is TRBV6-5 and J usage is TRBJ1-1, with D possibly TRBD1 on 6 matching bases. The CDR3 length is 14 residues. Germline loops: CDR1 MNHEY, CDR2 SVGAGI. Trimming took 2 bases from V and 0 from J, leaving 7 bases between them.